This T cell receptor beta chain was sequenced for a study of metastatic and nonmetastatic thyroid tumors. The wider study: Malignant thyroid and benign thyroid patients provided blood and tumor or nodule tissue whose repertoires were compared. Study-wide findings and caveats: The reported finding was significantly higher TCR beta diversity in malignant thyroid tumors relative to benign nodules, in blood and tumor.

Turning to this clone: Its antigen is as yet unknown.

J gave up 6 bases and V 3 bases, and 3 bases lay outside the gene matches. The CDR3 covers 13 residues. Germline CDR1 and CDR2: GTSNPN and SVGIG (reference sequence). Authors' data handling: A classifier of distant metastasis in papillary thyroid cancer was built from CDR3 differences (across clinicopathological groups). MiXCR was used by TCRdb to re-call the PCR reads. TCRdb, not the authors, supplied the V and J calls. The sample contains just over 7,500 clones, approximately 30% of which appear only once. No patient had received any treatment before thyroid surgery. The source of this sequence is a female donor with papillary thyroid cancer or a benign thyroid nodule (not recorded which). Some clones in this sample may be carry-over from other donors' samples. The chain couples TRBV30 to TRBJ2-7, with 12 bases lining up with TRBD2. The material sequenced was adjacent normal tissue. As DNA, the CDR3 is TGTGCCTGGAGGACTAGCGGGAGTGGCGAGCAGTACTTC. As protein: CAWRTSGSGEQYF.